This T cell receptor beta chain appears in the sequencing data of a study of blood T cell repertoires in COVID-19. Study summary: Researchers got acute and convalescent COVID-19 samples from the United States, Italy and Spain. The cDNA or gDNA used as material had been derived from T cells, B-cell-depleted T cells, or PBMCs.

A word on this clone: Other DNA variants within this sample encode the same CDR3.

The V and J ends lost 3 bases and 2 bases respectively, with 11 bases between them. Germline-derived CDR1 and CDR2 are LNHDA and SQIVND (reference sequence). This CDR3 comprises 15 residues. Source study methods: Reference gene primer amplification gave nucleated cell count estimates. Produced via immunoSEQ multiplex PCR; TCRdb's table is partial and in-frame only. For V, J and clone size, that table is used; D and trimming come from the DNA. The table has 280,000 or so clones, approximately 84% seen once. The chain joins TRBV19 to TRBJ1-5, with D tentatively TRBD1 (5 bases). The sample taken for sequencing was peripheral blood. The clonotype comes from a woman in her 30s who had recovered from COVID-19. The CDR3 region has the DNA TGTGCCAGTAGTATTAGGCAGGGCGGCAATCAGCCCCAGCATTTT. This translates into CASSIRQGGNQPQHF. Full variable domain (missing parts from reference TRBV19 and TRBJ1-5): DGGITQSPKYLFRKEGQNVTLSCEQNLNHDAMYWYRQDPGQGLRLIYYSQIVNDFQKGDIAEGYSVSREKKESFPLTVTSAQKNPTAFYLCASSIRQGGNQPQHFGDGTRLSIL.